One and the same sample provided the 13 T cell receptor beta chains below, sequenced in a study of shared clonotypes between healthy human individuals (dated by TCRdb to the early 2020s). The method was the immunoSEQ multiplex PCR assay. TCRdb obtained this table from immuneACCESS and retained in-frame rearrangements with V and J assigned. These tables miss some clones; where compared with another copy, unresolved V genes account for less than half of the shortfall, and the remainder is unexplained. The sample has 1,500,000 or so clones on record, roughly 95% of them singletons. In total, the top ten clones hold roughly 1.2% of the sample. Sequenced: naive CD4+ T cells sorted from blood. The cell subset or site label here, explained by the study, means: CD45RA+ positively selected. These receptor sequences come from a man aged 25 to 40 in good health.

The CDR3 loop reads CSVVISGISYEQYF. The CDR3 DNA follows: TGCAGCGTTGTCATTAGCGGGATAAGCTACGAGCAGTACTTC. The rearrangement links TRBV29-1 to TRBJ2-7; 8 bases align to TRBD2. The CDR3 covers 14 residues. Germline values: CDR1 SQVTM, CDR2 ANQGSEA. Trimming removed 4 bases from V and 3 bases from J; junction bases left unmatched: 8.

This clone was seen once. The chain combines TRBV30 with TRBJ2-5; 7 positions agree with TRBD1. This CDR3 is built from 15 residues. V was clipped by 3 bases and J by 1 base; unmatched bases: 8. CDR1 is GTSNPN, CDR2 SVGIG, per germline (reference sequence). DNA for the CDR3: TGTGCCTGGAGGAAGACAGGGATAATCCAAGAGACCCAGTACTTC. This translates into CAWRKTGIIQETQYF. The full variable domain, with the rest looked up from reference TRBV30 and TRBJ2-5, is SQTIHQWPATLVQPVGSPLSLECTVEGTSNPNLYWYRQAAGRGLQLLFYSVGIGQISSEVPQNLSASRPQDRQFILSSKKLLLSDSGFYLCAWRKTGIIQETQYFGPGTRLLVL.

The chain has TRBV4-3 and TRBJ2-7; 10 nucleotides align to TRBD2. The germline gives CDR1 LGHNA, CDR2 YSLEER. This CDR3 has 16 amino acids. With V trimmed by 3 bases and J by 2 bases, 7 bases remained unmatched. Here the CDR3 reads CASSQVNSGRTYEQYF. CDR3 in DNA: TGCGCCAGCAGCCAGGTTAATAGCGGGAGGACCTACGAGCAGTACTTC.

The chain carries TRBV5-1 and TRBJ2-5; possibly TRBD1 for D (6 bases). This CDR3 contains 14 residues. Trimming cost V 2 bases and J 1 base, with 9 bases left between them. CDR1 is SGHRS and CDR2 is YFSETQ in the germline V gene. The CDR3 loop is CASSLMDSQETQYF. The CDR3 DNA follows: TGCGCCAGCAGCTTAATGGACAGCCAAGAGACCCAGTACTTC.

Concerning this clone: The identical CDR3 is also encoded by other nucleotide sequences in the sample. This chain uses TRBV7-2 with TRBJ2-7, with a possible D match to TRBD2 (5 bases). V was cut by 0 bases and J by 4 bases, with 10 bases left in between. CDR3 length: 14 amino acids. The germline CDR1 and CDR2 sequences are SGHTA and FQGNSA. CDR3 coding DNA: TGTGCCAGCAGCTTAGCGAGGGAGAGGTACGAGCAGTACTTC. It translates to CASSLARERYEQYF.

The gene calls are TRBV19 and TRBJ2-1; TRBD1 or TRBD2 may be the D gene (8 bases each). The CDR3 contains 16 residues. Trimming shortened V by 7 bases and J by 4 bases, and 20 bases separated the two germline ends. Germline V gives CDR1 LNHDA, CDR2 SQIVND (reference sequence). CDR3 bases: TGTGCCAGTAAGGACAGGGCTAGCGGGCCATACAATGAGCAGTTCTTC. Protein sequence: CASKDRASGPYNEQFF.

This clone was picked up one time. As DNA, the CDR3 is TGCGCCAGCAAAGGATCAATCAATCAGCCCCAGCATTTT. Protein sequence: CASKGSINQPQHF. V usage is TRBV5-1 and J usage is TRBJ1-5, with D hard to call. V shed 6 bases and J shed 3 bases, with 10 bases lying between them. The CDR3 contains 13 residues. Germline CDR1 is SGHRS and CDR2 is YFSETQ.

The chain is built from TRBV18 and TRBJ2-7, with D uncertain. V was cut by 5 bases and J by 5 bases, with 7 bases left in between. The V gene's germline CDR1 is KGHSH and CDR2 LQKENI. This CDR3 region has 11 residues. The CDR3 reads CASSAKDEQYF. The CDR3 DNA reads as TGTGCCAGCTCAGCAAAGGACGAGCAGTACTTC.

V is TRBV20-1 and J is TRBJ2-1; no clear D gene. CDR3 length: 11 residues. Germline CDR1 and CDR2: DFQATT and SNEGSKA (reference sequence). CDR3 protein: CSASQTYEQFF. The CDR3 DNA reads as TGCAGCGCATCTCAGACTTATGAGCAGTTCTTC.

The CDR3 spells CASSLATAGEADTQYF. DNA of the CDR3: TGCGCCAGCAGCTTGGCAACAGCGGGAGAGGCAGATACGCAGTATTTT. The chain employs TRBV5-1 and TRBJ2-3; 8 positions agree with TRBD2. The germline CDR1 and CDR2 sequences are SGHRS and YFSETQ. With 0 bases clipped from V and 4 bases from J, the junction kept 7 bases outside the gene matches. The CDR3 runs to 16 residues.

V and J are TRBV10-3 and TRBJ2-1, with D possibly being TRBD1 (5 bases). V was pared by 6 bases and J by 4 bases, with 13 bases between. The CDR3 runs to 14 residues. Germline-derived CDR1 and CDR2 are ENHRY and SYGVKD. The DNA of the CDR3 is TGTGCCATCAGCGCCCCGACAGTATACAATGAGCAGTTCTTC. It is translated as CAISAPTVYNEQFF.

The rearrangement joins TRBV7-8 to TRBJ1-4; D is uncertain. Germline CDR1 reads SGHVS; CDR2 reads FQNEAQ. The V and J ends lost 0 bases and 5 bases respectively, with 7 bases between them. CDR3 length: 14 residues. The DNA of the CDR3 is TGTGCCAGCAGCTTAGCCGGTTTCAATGAAAAACTGTTTTTT. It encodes CASSLAGFNEKLFF.

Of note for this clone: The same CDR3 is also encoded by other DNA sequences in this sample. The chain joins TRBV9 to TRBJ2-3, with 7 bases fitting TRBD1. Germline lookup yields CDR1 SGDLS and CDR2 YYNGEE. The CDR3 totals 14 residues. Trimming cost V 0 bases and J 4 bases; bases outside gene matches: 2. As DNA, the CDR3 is TGTGCCAGCAGCGTAGGACAGGGCCCAGATACGCAGTATTTT. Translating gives CASSVGQGPDTQYF. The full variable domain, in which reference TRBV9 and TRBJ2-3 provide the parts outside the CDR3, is DSGVTQTPKHLITATGQRVTLRCSPRSGDLSVYWYQQSLDQGLQFLIQYYNGEERAKGNILERFSAQQFPDLHSELNLSSLELGDSALYFCASSVGQGPDTQYFGPGTRLTVL.